The next 6 T cell receptor delta chains were all read from a single sample in a study of gamma-delta T cells after stem cell transplantation. TCRdb redid clone calling on the RT-PCR reads using CATT. Of about 2,500 delta-chain clones in the sample, approximately 46% were seen once. The sequenced sample was gamma-delta T cells. These receptors all come from a human donor. It is not recorded whose cells these are; they may come from a transplant donor.

This clone was observed a handful of times. The likely explanation is a read error, given a far larger clone one base away. CDR3 bases: TGTGCCTGTGACCCAGTACTGGGGGATACTTTCCGGTACGCCGATAAACTCATCTTT. Protein product: CACDPVLGDTFRYADKLIF. The chain employs TRDV2 and TRDJ1; 12 bases align to TRDD3. CDR1 and CDR2 (germline): GEAIGNYY, EKD. The CDR3 has 19 residues. V dropped 3 bases and J dropped 3; count of bases not matched to a gene: 16.

The genes are TRDV2 and TRDJ1, with 11 bases aligning to TRDD3. The CDR3 totals 16 residues. Germline assignment: CDR1 GEAIGNYY and CDR2 EKD. The J segment lost 9 bases and the V segment lost 0 bases, leaving 11 bases of the junction unmatched. The CDR3 loop reads CACDTLGLGDTRELIF. The CDR3 DNA follows: TGTGCCTGTGACACCCTTGGATTGGGGGATACGCGGGAACTCATCTTT.

The rearrangement uses TRDV2 and TRDJ1; 9 bases fit TRDD3. V trimming: 0 bases; J trimming: 0 bases; junction bases outside the gene matches: 13. Germline V gene lookup returns CDR1 GEAIGNYY and CDR2 EKD. The CDR3 totals 19 residues. CDR3 sequence: CACDTIRGLGDVYTDKLIF. CDR3 nucleotides: TGTGCCTGTGACACCATCAGGGGACTGGGGGACGTGTACACCGATAAACTCATCTTT.

V gene TRDV2 combines with J gene TRDJ1; 8 positions match TRDD3. J gave up 0 bases and V 0 bases, and 23 bases lay outside the gene matches. This CDR3 is 22 amino acids long. Looked up from germline, CDR1 is GEAIGNYY and CDR2 is EKD. The CDR3 reads CACDTIAFQGDWGVRYTDKLIF. Written as DNA, the CDR3 is TGTGCCTGTGACACCATAGCCTTCCAAGGCGACTGGGGGGTCCGGTACACCGATAAACTCATCTTT.

The chain uses TRDV2 and TRDJ1, with TRDD3 identical over 7 bases. Trimming at V came to 3 bases and at J to 0 bases, leaving 12 bases not matched to a gene. The germline V gene has CDR1 GEAIGNYY and CDR2 EKD. The CDR3 is 17 residues long. CDR3 protein: CACDGVPGDGYTDKLIF. In DNA form, the CDR3 reads TGTGCCTGTGACGGAGTACCGGGGGATGGGTACACCGATAAACTCATCTTT.

A few counts support this clone. The rearrangement links TRDV2 to TRDJ1; TRDD3 might be the D (5 bases). CDR1 and CDR2 from the germline V gene are GEAIGNYY and EKD. This CDR3 contains 15 residues. Trimming stripped 1 base from V and 11 bases from J, with 22 bases between. The CDR3 bases are TGTGCCTGTGACACAATTAGGGCGATACCGCAGGAGCTCATCTTT. Amino acids: CACDTIRAIPQELIF.